Included here is one TCR beta chain sequence, with context. No antigen is known for it. This sample was included in a study of T cell responses to AZD1222 COVID-19 vaccine. Across the study: The study pooled second doses at about 4 or about 12 weeks. Study-level points and caveats: Without day 14 samples, only post-peak T cell repertoires were studied. Just six AZD1222 recipients tested seropositive at baseline. Possibly, clonal diversity was underestimated; donors were largely white British and included more females.

TCRdb's copy holds only in-frame clones and misses some; the assay was immunoSEQ multiplex PCR. Among nearly 110,000 clones listed, around 90% were seen once. The TCR originated in an adult in good health. Sample: peripheral blood, taken on day 0 of AZD1222 vaccination.

The CDR3 bases are TGTGCCAGCAGCTTCAGCTCAGGCGGCGAGCAGTACTTC. The encoded protein is CASSFSSGGEQYF. The chain links TRBV7-9 to TRBJ2-7, with unresolved D. The CDR3 consists of 13 residues. V gave up 3 bases and J gave up 6 bases, with 12 bases separating them. Germline CDR1 and CDR2: SEHNR and FQNEAQ (reference sequence).